Shown below are 14 T cell receptor beta chains from a single sample sequenced in a study of beta chain features in type 1 diabetes. Findings of the study overall: Moderate yet significant TCRB CDR3 shortening was seen in Type 1 diabetes patients in all four CD4+ subsets.

These receptors' antigens are unknown. Expressed TCRB transcripts were sequenced because the entire RNA isolate underwent reverse transcription. Sequencing was performed with immunoSEQ multiplex PCR; in TCRdb, only in-frame clones are kept and a portion is missing. Of 150,000 to 180,000 clones in the sample, about 9.3% are singletons; the top ten hold more than 0.4%. What was sequenced was central memory CD4+ T cells from blood. Every receptor here comes from a man younger than 45 with type 1 diabetes.

This clone came up a few times. The CDR3 DNA reads TGTGCCAGTAGTCCTTTTAGCGGGAGGGATGAGCAGTTCTTC. Translating it yields CASSPFSGRDEQFF. This chain joins TRBV19 and TRBJ2-1, with 11 bases aligning to TRBD2. V shed 5 bases and J 8 bases; nucleotides not matched to a gene: 5. This CDR3 region has 14 residues. Looked up from germline, CDR1 is LNHDA and CDR2 is SQIVND (reference sequence).

A few counts support this clone. This chain links TRBV11-3 with TRBJ2-1; 11 nucleotides agree with TRBD1. The CDR3 loop spans 15 amino acids. The V gene end was trimmed by 5 bases and the J gene end by 5 bases; junction bases not matched to a gene: 5. The germline V gene has CDR1 SGHNT and CDR2 YENEEA. CDR3 in amino acids: CASSPGQGANNEQFF. CDR3 nucleotides: TGTGCCAGCAGCCCTGGACAGGGGGCCAACAATGAGCAGTTCTTC.

The rearrangement links TRBV5-4 to TRBJ2-2; D is perhaps TRBD1 (6 bases). V was trimmed by 3 bases and J by 3 bases, leaving 15 bases between them. Germline values: CDR1 SGHNT, CDR2 YYREEE (reference sequence). This CDR3 comprises 16 residues. The CDR3 loop reads CASSYRDMEDTGELFF. The CDR3 DNA reads TGTGCCAGCAGCTACCGGGACATGGAGGACACCGGGGAGCTGTTTTTT.

This clone has a handful of counts. This chain joins TRBV30 and TRBJ1-5, with D possibly matching TRBD1 (6 bases). CDR1 is GTSNPN, CDR2 SVGIG, per germline (reference sequence). V dropped 3 bases and J dropped 4 bases, with 10 bases sitting between them. There are 13 residues in the CDR3. CDR3 nucleotides: TGTGCCTGGAGCCTAAGGGGGAATCAGCCCCAGCATTTT. Amino acids: CAWSLRGNQPQHF.

The chain is built from TRBV25-1 and TRBJ1-1; D might be TRBD1 (5 bases). Germline V gene lookup returns CDR1 MGHDK and CDR2 SYGVNS. V shed 0 bases and J shed 10 bases, with 12 bases lying between them. The CDR3 loop spans 13 amino acids. The CDR3 nucleotides are TGTGCCAGCAGTGAATATGGCTCCCAGGGAGCTTTCTTT. Amino acids: CASSEYGSQGAFF.

The table lists this clone with a few counts. Other DNA variants within this sample encode the same CDR3. The chain employs TRBV7-2 and TRBJ2-7; D is undetermined. Germline V gene lookup returns CDR1 SGHTA and CDR2 FQGNSA. The V gene lost 1 base and the J gene lost 0 bases, with 7 bases spanning the gap. The CDR3 loop spans 14 amino acids. The CDR3 DNA sequence: TGTGCCAGCAGCTTAGATCCGAGCTCCTACGAGCAGTACTTC. As protein: CASSLDPSSYEQYF.

This clone was seen a handful of times. The chain employs TRBV19 and TRBJ1-2; no clear D. This CDR3 is 15 amino acids long. Germline assignment: CDR1 LNHDA and CDR2 SQIVND (reference sequence). V was pared by 5 bases and J by 6 bases, with 19 bases between. CDR3 amino acids: CASSARGTRSHGYTF. CDR3 nucleotide sequence: TGTGCCAGTAGTGCGCGGGGTACGAGATCTCATGGCTACACCTTC.

The rearrangement uses TRBV6-6 and TRBJ1-1, with a possible D match to TRBD1 (5 bases). CDR1 and CDR2 from the germline V gene are MNHNY and SVGAGI (reference sequence). V was clipped by 7 bases and J by 11 bases, with 8 bases between them. The CDR3 covers 9 residues. CDR3 nucleotides: TGTGCCAGCACTAAGGGGGCTTTCTTT. Translating gives CASTKGAFF.

The rearrangement joins TRBV2 to TRBJ2-7; tentative D call: TRBD1 (5 bases). The CDR3 consists of 14 residues. V was pared by 2 bases and J by 2 bases, with 10 bases between. The germline CDR1 and CDR2 sequences are SNHLY and FYNNEI. The CDR3 protein is CASSEQGAAYEQYF. The CDR3, as DNA: TGTGCCAGCAGTGAACAGGGTGCCGCCTACGAGCAGTACTTC. The whole variable domain, filled in from reference TRBV2 and TRBJ2-7, reads EPEVTQTPSHQVTQMGQEVILRCVPISNHLYFYWYRQILGQKVEFLVSFYNNEISEKSEIFDDQFSVERPDGSNFTLKIRSTKLEDSAMYFCASSEQGAAYEQYFGPGTRLTVT.

This clone was seen only a few times. The chain joins TRBV14 to TRBJ2-2, with a weak D call TRBD2 (6 bases). The CDR3 is 16 residues long. The V gene's germline CDR1 is SGHDN and CDR2 FVKESK. Trimming stripped 1 base from V and 6 bases from J, with 15 bases between. CDR3 residues: CASSQAIRESAGELFF. The CDR3 DNA sequence: TGTGCCAGCAGCCAAGCCATACGGGAGTCCGCCGGGGAGCTGTTTTTT.

The rearrangement joins TRBV15 to TRBJ2-7, with TRBD1 matching 11 bases. Germline V gene data show CDR1 as LNHNV and CDR2 as YYDKDF (reference sequence). V lost 0 bases, J lost 4 bases, and 2 bases stayed unmatched. CDR3 length equals 15 residues. The CDR3 loop reads CATSREGQGGYEQYF. The CDR3 DNA sequence: TGTGCCACCAGCAGAGAGGGACAGGGGGGGTACGAGCAGTACTTC.

This clone showed up just a few times. The chain carries TRBV6-5 and TRBJ2-7; 8 bases fit TRBD2. The length of the CDR3 is 15 residues. CDR1 and CDR2 (germline): MNHEY, SVGAGI. Trimming removed 4 bases from V and 0 bases from J; junction bases left unmatched: 5. The CDR3 DNA reads as TGTGCCAGCAGTTCTACCGGGACTAGCTCCTACGAGCAGTACTTC. Protein sequence: CASSSTGTSSYEQYF.

The rearrangement uses TRBV4-2 and TRBJ2-5; TRBD1 matches at 8 bases. V lost 4 bases and J lost 3; bases outside the gene matches: 4. Looked up from germline, CDR1 is LGHNA and CDR2 is YNFKEQ. CDR3 size: 14 residues. CDR3 DNA sequence: TGTGCCAGCAGCCGGGCAGGGGGCGAAGAGACCCAGTACTTC. It encodes CASSRAGGEETQYF.

The V call is TRBV4-1, the J call TRBJ2-7, with 12 positions matching TRBD2. With 1 base clipped from V and 6 bases from J, the junction kept 7 bases outside the gene matches. The CDR3 contains 16 residues. Germline CDR1 is MGHRA and CDR2 is YSYEKL. The CDR3 DNA reads as TGCGCCAGCAGCCAAGCGAAGGGACTAGCGGGTTCCGAGCAGTACTTC. Translation gives CASSQAKGLAGSEQYF.